These T cell receptor beta chains were read from a single sample in a study of OX40 agonist ivuxolimab in advanced cancers. TCRdb's table, derived via immunoSEQ multiplex PCR, lists solely in-frame clones and lacks some. The sample includes roughly 41,000 clones, 70% to 85% seen only once; the top ten take about 1.8%. The sample in question was CD4+ or CD8+ T cells sorted from blood, obtained in a trial of the OX40 agonist ivuxolimab. The receptors were gathered from an adult with an advanced solid tumor such as melanoma, head and neck, liver or kidney cancer. Both conserved end residues are part of each CDR3. A D gene is named only where the DNA matches it firmly. Where a row states a size, it is once, few, many or the class of an expanded clone; other rows omit it.

v_call	d_call	clone_size	j_call	cdr3_aa	cdr3_nt
TRBV6-6	.	once	TRBJ2-7	CASSSPPYRDNHEQYF	TGTGCCAGCAGTTCCCCACCGTACAGGGATAATCACGAGCAGTACTTC
TRBV7-7	TRBD1	.	TRBJ2-1	CASSLGAGTGGYNEQFF	TGTGCCAGCAGCTTAGGCGCCGGGACAGGGGGCTACAATGAGCAGTTCTTC
TRBV2	TRBD2	few	TRBJ2-3	CASGLAGASTDTQYF	TGTGCCAGCGGGTTAGCGGGGGCCAGCACAGATACGCAGTATTTT
TRBV6-1	.	few	TRBJ1-2	CASSETWDYGYTF	TGTGCCAGCAGTGAGACGTGGGACTATGGCTACACCTTC
TRBV6-1	.	few	TRBJ1-1	CASSEVRQTAFF	TGTGCCAGCAGTGAAGTAAGGCAGACGGCTTTCTTT
TRBV6-1	.	.	TRBJ1-5	CASSELDSNQPQHF	TGTGCCAGCTCCGAACTTGATAGCAATCAGCCCCAGCATTTT
TRBV20-1	.	.	TRBJ2-7	CRQRFTYEQYF	TGCAGGCAGAGATTTACCTACGAGCAGTACTTC
TRBV5-4	.	.	TRBJ2-7	CASSLTGPYEQYF	TGTGCCAGCAGCTTGACAGGGCCGTACGAGCAGTACTTC
TRBV19	.	.	TRBJ1-4	CASRVDGFDTTNEKLFF	TGTGCCAGTAGGGTAGATGGGTTTGATACAACTAATGAAAAACTGTTTTTT
TRBV4-2	TRBD1	.	TRBJ2-5	CASSQDPEGAGETQYF	TGTGCCAGCAGCCAAGATCCCGAGGGGGCTGGAGAGACCCAGTACTTC
TRBV6-5	.	.	TRBJ2-5	CASNQARQETQYF	TGTGCCAGCAACCAGGCTAGGCAAGAGACCCAGTACTTC
TRBV6-5	.	.	TRBJ1-1	CASSYSPDSFYTEAFF	TGTGCCAGCAGTTACTCCCCGGACAGTTTCTACACTGAAGCTTTCTTT
TRBV5-1	TRBD2	.	TRBJ2-1	CASSPGLAGGRYNEQFF	TGCGCCAGCAGCCCCGGACTAGCGGGGGGGCGGTACAATGAGCAGTTCTTC
TRBV5-6	.	.	TRBJ1-4	CASSKGLGEKLFF	TGTGCCAGCAGCAAGGGCTTAGGTGAAAAACTGTTTTTT
TRBV5-6	.	.	TRBJ1-2	CASSLRPREVGYTF	TGTGCCAGCAGCTTGCGTCCCAGGGAAGTAGGCTACACCTTC